The clone carrying this T cell receptor beta chain was recorded only once. The data were taken from a study of technical replicates of blood from a handful of donors. This CDR3 comprises 15 residues. Germline values: CDR1 LNHDA, CDR2 SQIVND (reference sequence). V gave up 4 bases and J gave up 6 bases; unmatched junction bases: 8. Clones were sequenced by immunoSEQ multiplex PCR, and TCRdb holds only the in-frame ones, with some missing. In the table there are about 82,000 clones, roughly 94% of which are singletons. Sequencing was done on a sample of T cells isolated from PBMCs. The V call is TRBV19, the J call TRBJ1-4; 7 bases align to TRBD1. The receptor comes from a human donor in good health. The CDR3 DNA follows: TGTGCCAGTAGTACCGACAGGGAGTTGGATGAAAAACTGTTTTTT. It translates to CASSTDRELDEKLFF.